This T cell receptor (beta chain) appears in the sequencing data of a study of response to subunit inactivated influenza vaccine. This clonotype was observed a handful of times. MiXCR, applied by TCRdb to the RT-PCR reads, yields one record per CDR3 protein. This table has some 520,000 distinct CDR3 sequences, approximately 17% appearing once. V was shortened by 7 bases and J by 0 bases, with 15 bases between the two germline ends. The length of the CDR3 is 15 residues. Germline-derived CDR1 and CDR2 are SGHRS and YFSETQ. The clonotype originates from a man aged 45 to 75 who received an inactivated influenza vaccine. The chain couples TRBV5-1 to TRBJ2-3; D tentatively fits TRBD1 or TRBD2 (5 bases each). Material: CD4+ T cells sorted from PBMCs, obtained less than 30 months after vaccination. The CDR3: CASGTGNPSTDTQYF. DNA of the CDR3: TGCGCCAGCGGGACCGGGAACCCTAGCACAGATACGCAGTATTTT.